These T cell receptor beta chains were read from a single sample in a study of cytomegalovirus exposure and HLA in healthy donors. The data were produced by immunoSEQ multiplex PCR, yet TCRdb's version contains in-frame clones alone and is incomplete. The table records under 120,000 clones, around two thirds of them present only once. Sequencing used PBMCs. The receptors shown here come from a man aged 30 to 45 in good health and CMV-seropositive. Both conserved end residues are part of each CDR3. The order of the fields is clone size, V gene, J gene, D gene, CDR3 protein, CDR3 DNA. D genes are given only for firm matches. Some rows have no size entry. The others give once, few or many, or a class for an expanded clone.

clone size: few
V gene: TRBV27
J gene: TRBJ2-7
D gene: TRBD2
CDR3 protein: CASSYSGGTYEQYF
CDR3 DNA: TGTGCCAGCAGTTATAGCGGGGGAACCTACGAGCAGTACTTC

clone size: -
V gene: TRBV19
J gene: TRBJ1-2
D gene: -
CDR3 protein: CASSMGSHGYTF
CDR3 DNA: TGTGCCAGTAGTATGGGTAGCCATGGCTACACCTTC

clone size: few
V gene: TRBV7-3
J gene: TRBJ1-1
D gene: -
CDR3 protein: CASSRSLSTEAFF
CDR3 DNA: TGTGCCAGCAGCCGTAGCCTTTCCACTGAAGCTTTCTTT

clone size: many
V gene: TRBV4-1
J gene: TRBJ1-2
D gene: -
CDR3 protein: CAPPPGNYGYTF
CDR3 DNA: TGCGCACCACCCCCGGGTAACTATGGCTACACCTTC

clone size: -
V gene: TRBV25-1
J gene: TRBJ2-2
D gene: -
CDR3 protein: CASSEPGGTGELFF
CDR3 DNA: TGTGCCAGCAGTGAACCCGGCGGCACCGGGGAGCTGTTTTTT

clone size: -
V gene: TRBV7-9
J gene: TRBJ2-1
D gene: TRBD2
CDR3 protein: CASSLMRLAGGYNEQFF
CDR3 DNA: TGTGCCAGCAGCTTAATGAGACTAGCGGGGGGGTACAATGAGCAGTTCTTC

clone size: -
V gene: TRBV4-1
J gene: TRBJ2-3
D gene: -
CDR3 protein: CASSLSGSTDTQYF
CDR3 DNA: TGCGCCAGCAGCCTGTCGGGAAGCACAGATACGCAGTATTTT

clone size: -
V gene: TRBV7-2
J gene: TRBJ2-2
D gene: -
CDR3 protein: CASTPPVQRNTGELFF
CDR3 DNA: TGTGCCAGCACCCCACCGGTCCAGCGGAACACCGGGGAGCTGTTTTTT

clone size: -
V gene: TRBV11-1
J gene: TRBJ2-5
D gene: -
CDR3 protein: CASSFNGIYGRRQGETQYF
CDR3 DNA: TGTGCCAGCAGCTTTAACGGGATTTACGGGAGACGACAGGGAGAGACCCAGTACTTC

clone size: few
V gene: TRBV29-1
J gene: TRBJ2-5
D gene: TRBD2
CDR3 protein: CSVEWAGEGETQYF
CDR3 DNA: TGCAGCGTTGAATGGGCGGGGGAAGGAGAGACCCAGTACTTC

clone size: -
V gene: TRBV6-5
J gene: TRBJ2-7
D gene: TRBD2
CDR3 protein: CASSEIAGNEQYF
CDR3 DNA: TGTGCCAGCAGTGAGATAGCGGGGAACGAGCAGTACTTC

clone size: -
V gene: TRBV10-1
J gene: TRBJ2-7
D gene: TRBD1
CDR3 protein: CASSRGTGGTYEQYF
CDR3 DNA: TGCGCCAGCAGTCGGGGGACAGGGGGAACCTACGAGCAGTACTTC

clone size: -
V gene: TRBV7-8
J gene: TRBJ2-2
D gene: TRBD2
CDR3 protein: CASSLARTSTLIGELFF
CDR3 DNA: TGTGCCAGCAGCTTAGCGCGGACTAGCACTTTGATCGGGGAGCTGTTTTTT

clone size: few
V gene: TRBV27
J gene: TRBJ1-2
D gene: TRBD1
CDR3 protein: CASSYGGGGGGYTF
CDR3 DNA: TGTGCCAGCAGCTATGGAGGGGGCGGAGGTGGCTACACCTTC

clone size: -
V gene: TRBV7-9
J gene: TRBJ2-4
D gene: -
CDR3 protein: CASSLVGGKNIQYF
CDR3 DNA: TGTGCCAGCAGCTTAGTGGGGGGCAAAAACATTCAGTACTTC

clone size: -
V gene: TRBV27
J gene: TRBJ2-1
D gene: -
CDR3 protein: CASSYDRNPYNEQFF
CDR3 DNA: TGTGCCAGCAGTTATGACAGGAACCCTTACAATGAGCAGTTCTTC

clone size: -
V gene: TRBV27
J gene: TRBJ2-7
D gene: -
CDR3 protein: CASSLLGGHEQYF
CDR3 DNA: TGTGCCAGCAGTTTATTAGGAGGACACGAGCAGTACTTC

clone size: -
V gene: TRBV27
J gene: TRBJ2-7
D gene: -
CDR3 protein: CASSLSAGSREQYF
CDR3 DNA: TGTGCCAGCAGTTTATCGGCAGGGTCGCGCGAGCAGTACTTC

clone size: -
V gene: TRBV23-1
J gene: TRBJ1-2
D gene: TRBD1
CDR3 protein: CASSPTRQGHVYGYTF
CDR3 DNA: TGCGCCAGCAGTCCCACAAGACAGGGACATGTCTATGGCTACACCTTC

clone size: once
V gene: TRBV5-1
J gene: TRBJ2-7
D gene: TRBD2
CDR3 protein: CASSLTGGAFVYEQYF
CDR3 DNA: TGCGCCAGCAGCCTCACGGGAGGGGCTTTCGTCTACGAGCAGTACTTC

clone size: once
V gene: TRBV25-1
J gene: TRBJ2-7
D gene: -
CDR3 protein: CASSDHTGPKGYEQYF
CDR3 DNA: TGTGCCAGCAGTGACCACACAGGGCCGAAAGGCTACGAGCAGTACTTC

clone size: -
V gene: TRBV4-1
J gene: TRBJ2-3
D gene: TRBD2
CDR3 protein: CASSQGLSGGGTDTQYF
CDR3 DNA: TGCGCCAGCAGCCAAGGCTTAAGCGGGGGGGGCACAGATACGCAGTATTTT

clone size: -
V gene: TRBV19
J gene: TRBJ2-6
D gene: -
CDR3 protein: CASLHGTRGANVLTF
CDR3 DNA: TGTGCCAGCCTCCACGGAACGCGGGGGGCCAACGTCCTGACTTTC

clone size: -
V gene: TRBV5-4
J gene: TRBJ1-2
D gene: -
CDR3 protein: CASSHRTVPYGYTF
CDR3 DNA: TGTGCCAGCAGCCACAGGACAGTTCCATATGGCTACACCTTC

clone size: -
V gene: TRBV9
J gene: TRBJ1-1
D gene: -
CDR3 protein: CASSVGANTEAFF
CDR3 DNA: TGTGCCAGCAGCGTAGGAGCGAACACTGAAGCTTTCTTT

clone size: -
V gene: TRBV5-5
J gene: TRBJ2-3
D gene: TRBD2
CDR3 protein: CASSRPGLADTDTQYF
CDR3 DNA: TGTGCCAGCAGTAGGCCGGGACTAGCGGACACAGATACGCAGTATTTT